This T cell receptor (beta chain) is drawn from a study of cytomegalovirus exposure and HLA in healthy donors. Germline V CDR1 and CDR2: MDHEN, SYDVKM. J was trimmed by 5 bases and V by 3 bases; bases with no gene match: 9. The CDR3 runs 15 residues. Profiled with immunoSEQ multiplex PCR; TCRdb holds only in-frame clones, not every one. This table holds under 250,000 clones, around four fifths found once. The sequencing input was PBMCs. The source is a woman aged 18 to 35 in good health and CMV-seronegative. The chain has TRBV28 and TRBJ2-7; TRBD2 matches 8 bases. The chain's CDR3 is CASSLGAGVGNEQYF. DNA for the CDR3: TGTGCCAGCAGTTTGGGAGCGGGAGTGGGCAACGAGCAGTACTTC.